Reported below is one T cell receptor beta chain. The data were obtained in a study of blood T cell repertoires in COVID-19. Per germline, CDR1 LGHDT and CDR2 YNNKEL (reference sequence). The V and J ends lost 7 bases and 0 bases, in that order; junction bases with no gene match: 8. This CDR3 has 18 amino acids. Participants spanned ages about 18 to 90 years and resided in 20 to 25 US areas. Assignments of participants to cohorts depended upon their own reported clinical history. In the study's own analysis: Amplification with reference gene primers provided the estimates of nucleated cell counts. Repertoires were generated with immunoSEQ multiplex PCR, while TCRdb's copy carries only in-frame clones and drops some. That table is the source of V, J and clone size, and D and trimming were worked out from the DNA. Of some 130,000 clones in the sample, roughly 78% were seen once.

This receptor was taken from a woman aged 50 to 65 who had recovered from COVID-19. The V gene is TRBV3-1 (or the pseudogene TRBV3-2), the J gene TRBJ2-5, with TRBD2 identical over 16 bases. Material for sequencing was PBMCs or T cells enriched from blood (not recorded which). CDR3 sequence reads: CASTGTSGGALNQETQYF. CDR3 nucleotides: TGTGCCAGCACCGGGACTAGCGGGGGGGCACTAAACCAAGAGACCCAGTACTTC.